Listed below are T cell receptor beta chains from one sample, sequenced in a study of T-cell memory formation after mild COVID-19. Using its own MiXCR run on the 5' RACE reads, TCRdb lists one record per CDR3 protein. The repertoire holds more than 300,000 distinct CDR3 sequences, with 13% to 15% as singletons. Source material: PBMCs or a T cell subset sorted from them (not recorded which). These receptor sequences come from a man younger than 35 who had mild COVID-19 (a few samples of this study predate the infection). Cell type and time point are not known. Both conserved end residues are part of each CDR3. A D gene is named only where the DNA matches it firmly. Size is stated for part of the rows, as once, few or many counts, or as a class when the clone is expanded.

j_gene | v_gene | d_gene | abundance | CDR3nt | CDR3aa
TRBJ1-1 | TRBV19 | . | . | TGTGCCAGTAGTGAGGCCACCGGGCTGAGGACTGAAGCTTTCTTT | CASSEATGLRTEAFF
TRBJ2-1 | TRBV7-9 | . | few | TGTGCCAGCAGCCATCGGACGAGCTTAGGCAATGAGCAGTTCTTC | CASSHRTSLGNEQFF
TRBJ2-1 | TRBV7-6 | . | . | TGTGCCAGCAGCCCCAAGTGGGGGAGTGGGGATGAGCAGTTCTTC | CASSPKWGSGDEQFF
TRBJ1-2 | TRBV5-1 | . | few | TGCGCCAGCAGCTTGGGGGCAGGGTCTGGCTACACCTTC | CASSLGAGSGYTF
TRBJ2-6 | TRBV15 | . | . | TGTGCCACCAGGCAGGCTTCTGGGGCCAACGTCCTGACTTTC | CATRQASGANVLTF
TRBJ2-2 | TRBV27 | TRBD1 | few | TGTGCCAGCAAACCGGGACAGGGTTACACCGGGGAGCTGTTTTTT | CASKPGQGYTGELFF
TRBJ2-7 | TRBV27 | . | . | TGTGCCAGCAGTTTTGAATACGGGGAAAGATTCAGGCAGTACTTC | CASSFEYGERFRQYF
TRBJ2-3 | TRBV24-1 | TRBD2 | few | TGTGCCACCAGTGACGGGGGGATAACAGATACGCAGTATTTT | CATSDGGITDTQYF
TRBJ2-3 | TRBV7-9 | . | few | TGTGCCAGCAGAAAAAAGCCTGGGGGGTTCACAGATACGCAGTATTTT | CASRKKPGGFTDTQYF
TRBJ2-3 | TRBV14 | . | . | TGTGCCAGCAGCCGACTAAACACAGATACGCAGTATTTT | CASSRLNTDTQYF
TRBJ1-1 | TRBV9 | . | . | TGTGCCAGCACCACCTCCGGGACACCCAACCCCCTTGAAGCTTTCTTT | CASTTSGTPNPLEAFF
TRBJ2-3 | TRBV20-1 | . | . | TGCAGTGCTACCGAGGGGGGGGCGACAGATACGCAGTATTTT | CSATEGGATDTQYF
TRBJ1-4 | TRBV14 | . | . | TGTGCCAGCAGCCAACCCGGGTTAGAGGAAAAACTGTTTTTT | CASSQPGLEEKLFF
TRBJ2-5 | TRBV10-3 | . | . | TGTGCCATCAGTTCCCTCACGGGACTCCCGTCAGAGACCCAGTACTTC | CAISSLTGLPSETQYF
TRBJ1-1 | TRBV30 | . | few | TGTGCCTGGGAACAGCGCATGAACACTGAAGCTTTCTTT | CAWEQRMNTEAFF
TRBJ2-1 | TRBV20-1 | . | . | TGCAGTGCTCGAGCCCCGACTGGAGGGGAGCAGTTCTTC | CSARAPTGGEQFF
TRBJ2-7 | TRBV28 | . | . | TGTGCCAGCAGTCCTTTGTCCGATCACTACGAGCAGTACTTC | CASSPLSDHYEQYF
TRBJ1-2 | TRBV14 | . | . | TGTGCCAGCAGCCACCAGACAGGCTCCCACTATGGCTACACCTTC | CASSHQTGSHYGYTF
TRBJ1-1 | TRBV29-1 | . | few | TGCAGCGTTGTGGCCGGGACATACAACACTGAAGCTTTCTTT | CSVVAGTYNTEAFF
TRBJ1-2 | TRBV5-1 | TRBD1 | . | TGCGCCAGCAGGGAGGACAGGACATATGGCTACACCTTC | CASREDRTYGYTF
TRBJ1-5 | TRBV10-3 | TRBD1 | few | TGTGCCATCAGTGAGTCAGGACAGGGAGTCAATCAGCCCCAGCATTTT | CAISESGQGVNQPQHF
TRBJ1-2 | TRBV5-1 | . | . | TGCGCCAGCAGCTCAGGGGTTAGCGAAATTGACTATGGCTACACCTTC | CASSSGVSEIDYGYTF
TRBJ1-5 | TRBV20-1 | TRBD1 | many | TGCAGTGCTGTACGGGACAGGGGGCTGGGAGAGCCCCAGCATTTT | CSAVRDRGLGEPQHF
TRBJ1-1 | TRBV5-1 | . | many | TGCGCCAGCAGTTTTTCGACAGAGAACACTGAAGCTTTCTTT | CASSFSTENTEAFF
TRBJ2-1 | TRBV20-1 | TRBD2 | . | TGCAGTGCTATTCTAGCGGGGGGGCAAGATGAGCAGTTCTTC | CSAILAGGQDEQFF
TRBJ2-1 | TRBV7-2 | . | few | TGTGCCAGCAGCTTTAGACAGAAGTACAATGAGCAGTTCTTC | CASSFRQKYNEQFF
TRBJ1-1 | TRBV6-5 | . | . | TGTGCCAGCAGTTACGGCGGGATCGCTGAAGCTTTCTTT | CASSYGGIAEAFF
TRBJ2-3 | TRBV6-1 | . | . | TGTGCCAGCAGTGGAGCGGGGACAGCTCACTTTACAGATACGCAGTATTTT | CASSGAGTAHFTDTQYF
TRBJ1-2 | TRBV7-2 | TRBD1 | . | TGTGCCAGCAGTCTGGACAGGGGGCGGATTAACTATGGCTACACCTTC | CASSLDRGRINYGYTF
TRBJ2-6 | TRBV4-3 | . | few | TGCGCCAGCAGCCAAGCAGGAGCTGGGGCCAACGTCCTGACTTTC | CASSQAGAGANVLTF
TRBJ2-1 | TRBV6-6 | . | . | TGTGCCAGCAAGGCGGGGCCAAACAATGAGCAGTTCTTC | CASKAGPNNEQFF
TRBJ2-1 | TRBV7-3 | TRBD2 | few | TGTGCCAGCAGCTTCTTACCTTTAGCGGGGGGCCTCAATGAGCAGTTCTTC | CASSFLPLAGGLNEQFF
TRBJ2-3 | TRBV3-1 | . | . | TGTGCCAGCAGCCCCGAAGGTGGGGATACGCAGTATTTT | CASSPEGGDTQYF
TRBJ2-2 | TRBV7-2 | . | few | TGTGCCAGCAGCTCCCCTAGCAGTAGCACCGGGGAGCTGTTTTTT | CASSSPSSSTGELFF
TRBJ2-3 | TRBV4-1 | . | . | TGCGCCAGCAGCCCCCCAGTACCAGATACGCAGTATTTT | CASSPPVPDTQYF
TRBJ1-6 | TRBV18 | TRBD1 | few | TGTGCCAGCTCAACCGGACAGGATAATTCACCCCTCCACTTT | CASSTGQDNSPLHF
TRBJ2-3 | TRBV6-2/TRBV6-3 | . | once | TGTGCCAGCAGTTACTCGGCGGGGTCCCGTGGTACGCAGTATTTT | CASSYSAGSRGTQYF
TRBJ2-1 | TRBV27 | . | few | TGTGCCAGCAGTTTAATAGGGGATAACAATGAGCAGTTCTTC | CASSLIGDNNEQFF
TRBJ1-5 | TRBV6-5 | . | . | TGTGCCAGCAGTTACCGACAGGCGGCTCAGCCCCAGCATTTT | CASSYRQAAQPQHF
TRBJ2-5 | TRBV20-1 | . | few | TGCAGTCAACAGGGCCTCGGCCAAGAGACCCAGTACTTC | CSQQGLGQETQYF
TRBJ2-1 | TRBV12-3/TRBV12-4 | TRBD2 | many | TGTGCCAGCAGCAAAAGCACTAGCGGACCGTCCTACAATGAGCAGTTCTTC | CASSKSTSGPSYNEQFF
TRBJ2-5 | TRBV7-2 | . | many | TGTGCCAGCAGCTTAGTAGTGCGGGAGACCCAGTACTTC | CASSLVVRETQYF
TRBJ2-6 | TRBV7-9 | . | . | TGTGCCACCCCCGATAATCCCTCTGGGGCCAACGTCCTGACTTTC | CATPDNPSGANVLTF
TRBJ2-2 | TRBV11-3 | . | . | TGTGCCAGCAGCTTAGGGGGAGGACAGACGAACACCGGGGAGCTGTTTTTT | CASSLGGGQTNTGELFF
TRBJ2-7 | TRBV6-2/TRBV6-3 | . | . | TGTGCCAGCAGTCTGACAGGTCGGTGGCAGTACTTC | CASSLTGRWQYF
TRBJ2-1 | TRBV20-1 | TRBD1 | few | TGCAGTGCTGAGCCGGGACAGTCATACAATGAGCAGTTCTTC | CSAEPGQSYNEQFF
TRBJ2-2 | TRBV24-1 | . | . | TGTGCCACCAGTGCCAAAGGGGCCGGGGAGCTGTTTTTT | CATSAKGAGELFF
TRBJ2-1 | TRBV27 | . | many | TGTGCCAGTTACGGACTCCACTCCTACAATGAGCAGTTCTTC | CASYGLHSYNEQFF